This TCR beta chain was observed in a study of T cell responses to AZD1222 COVID-19 vaccine. General study results and limits: Repertoires in all cases were sampled only once the peak T cell response had passed. Among AZD1222 vaccinees, only six or seven were seropositive at baseline. Most donors were white British and more were female, and clonal diversity was possibly underestimated.

The CDR3 sequence is 13 residues long. Trimming removed 0 bases at V and 2 bases at J, with 5 bases between. The germline CDR1 and CDR2 sequences are SGHRS and YFSETQ. Concerning this clone: The antigen remains unidentified.

Here immunoSEQ multiplex PCR was the method, and the copy in TCRdb shows in-frame clones only, minus some. The table shows about 93,000 clones, with under 90% occurring only once. The chain carries TRBV5-1 and TRBJ1-2; D call uncertain. The sequencing used peripheral blood, collected on day 0 of MenACWY control vaccination. This receptor was obtained from an adult in good health. This CDR3 reads CASSLDINYGYTF. Here the CDR3 DNA reads TGCGCCAGCAGCTTGGACATCAACTATGGCTACACCTTC.